This T cell receptor (beta chain) appears in the sequencing data of a study of T-cell memory formation after mild COVID-19 (dated by TCRdb to about 2021). Regarding the complete study: TCR sequence clusters from the two donors were found to be largely donor specific. Two young, previously healthy adult volunteers made up the cohort, one male and one female. T-cell clones expanding and contracting after mild COVID-19 in a couple of donors were tracked by longitudinal TCRalpha and TCRbeta repertoire sequencing.

Sequencing instrument: Illumina NovaSeq 6000. TCRalpha and TCRbeta cDNA libraries were built by 5'RACE with constant-segment primers, adding sample barcodes and unique molecular identifiers. RNA was extracted from every sample with Trizol reagent. The libraries were amplified in two PCR steps, and the second step added a second sample barcode and Illumina TruSeq adapters. Sequencing of the libraries was done on an Illumina NovaSeq, producing 2 x 150 bp paired-end reads. The original methods were these. The reads were demultiplexed and collapsed into UMI-guided consensus sequences using migec v1.2.7. Using mixcr v2.1.11, the UMI consensuses were aligned to TRA and TRB V and J templates and assembled into clonotypes. A clonotype was counted as expanded or contracted only when both edgeR and NoisET called the clonotype significant, with the noise models trained on biological replicates. For edgeR calls, the cutoffs were a false discovery rate-adjusted p below 0.01 and a log2 fold-change threshold of 1. PCA with hierarchical clustering of max-normalized trajectories of the 1000 most abundant clonotypes was used as exploratory dynamics analysis. The CD4 or CD8 phenotype of responding clones was assigned using the separately sequenced CD4+ and CD8+ repertoires. TCRdb's own reprocessing of the public reads used fastp at Q25 and MiXCR and kept productive beta chains. A single entry per CDR3 protein holds the most common genes and DNA from its merged rows. The authors' filters were not applied to this entry. The sample table contains 280,000 or so distinct CDR3 sequences; only one count was recorded for roughly 8.2% of them. The top ten constitute 22% of the sample.

This clonotype was picked up a small number of times. The clone's antigen remains unknown. The sample holds no much larger clone one base away, and base qualities are not on file. Ficoll-Paque density gradient centrifugation was the method used to isolate PBMCs. The paper's findings and limits, for the study overall: From day 15 to 85, contracting clones showed balanced CD4/CD8 phenotypes, whereas a second wave of clones that expanded from day 15 to 37 leaned towards CD4+. Some responding clones were detected in pre-infection memory, which suggested that pre-existing cross-reactive memory T cells had joined the SARS-CoV-2 response. Contracting CD4+ clones appeared mostly in the CM and EM memory subsets, whereas CD8+ clones were enriched in EMRA. The second-wave clones that peaked on day 37 were not confirmed to be SARS-CoV-2 specific. Only a couple of mild cases were covered in the study, and larger cohorts including severe cases with pre-infection samples were considered necessary.

V and J lose 0 bases and 8 bases, and a span of 5 bases separates them. CDR3 length: 12 amino acids, cysteine to phenylalanine. The entry retains the CDR3 DNA only, 36 bases that are in frame from base 1. In the germline V gene, CDR1 corresponds to SGHRS and CDR2 to YFSETQ. Recombination connected TRBV5-1 to TRBJ2-2; no D gene is confidently identified. Sequencing was carried out using PBMCs or a T cell subset sorted from them (not recorded which). This TCR was sampled from a man younger than 35 who had mild COVID-19 (a few samples of this study predate the infection). The sample titles of this study are shuffled in the database, so cell type and time point are left out; the donor was told from shared clones. The CDR3 protein sequence reads: CASSLVEGELFF. The DNA sequence reads TGCGCCAGCAGCTTGGTCGAGGGGGAGCTGTTTTTT. The entire variable domain, with the stretches around the CDR3 drawn from the reference TRBV5-1 and TRBJ2-2 proteins, is KAGVTQTPRYLIKTRGQQVTLSCSPISGHRSVSWYQQTPGQGLQFLFEYFSETQRNKGNFPGRFSGRQFSNSRSEMNVSTLELGDSALYLCASSLVEGELFFGEGSRLTVL.